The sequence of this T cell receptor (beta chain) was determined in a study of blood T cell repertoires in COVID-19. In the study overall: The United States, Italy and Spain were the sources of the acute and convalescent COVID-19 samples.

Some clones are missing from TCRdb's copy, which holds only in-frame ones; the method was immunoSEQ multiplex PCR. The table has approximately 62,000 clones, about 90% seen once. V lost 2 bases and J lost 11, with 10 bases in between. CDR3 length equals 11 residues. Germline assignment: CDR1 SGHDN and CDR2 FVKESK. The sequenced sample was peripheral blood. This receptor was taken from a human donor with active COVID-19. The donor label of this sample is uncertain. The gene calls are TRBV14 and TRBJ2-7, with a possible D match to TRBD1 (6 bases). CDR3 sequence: CASSQYRVEYF. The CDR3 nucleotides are TGTGCCAGCAGCCAATACAGGGTTGAGTACTTC. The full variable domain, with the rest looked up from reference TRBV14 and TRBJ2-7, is EAGVTQFPSHSVIEKGQTVTLRCDPISGHDNLYWYRRVMGKEIKFLLHFVKESKQDESGMPNNRFLAERTGGTYSTLKVQPAELEDSGVYFCASSQYRVEYFGPGTRLTVT.